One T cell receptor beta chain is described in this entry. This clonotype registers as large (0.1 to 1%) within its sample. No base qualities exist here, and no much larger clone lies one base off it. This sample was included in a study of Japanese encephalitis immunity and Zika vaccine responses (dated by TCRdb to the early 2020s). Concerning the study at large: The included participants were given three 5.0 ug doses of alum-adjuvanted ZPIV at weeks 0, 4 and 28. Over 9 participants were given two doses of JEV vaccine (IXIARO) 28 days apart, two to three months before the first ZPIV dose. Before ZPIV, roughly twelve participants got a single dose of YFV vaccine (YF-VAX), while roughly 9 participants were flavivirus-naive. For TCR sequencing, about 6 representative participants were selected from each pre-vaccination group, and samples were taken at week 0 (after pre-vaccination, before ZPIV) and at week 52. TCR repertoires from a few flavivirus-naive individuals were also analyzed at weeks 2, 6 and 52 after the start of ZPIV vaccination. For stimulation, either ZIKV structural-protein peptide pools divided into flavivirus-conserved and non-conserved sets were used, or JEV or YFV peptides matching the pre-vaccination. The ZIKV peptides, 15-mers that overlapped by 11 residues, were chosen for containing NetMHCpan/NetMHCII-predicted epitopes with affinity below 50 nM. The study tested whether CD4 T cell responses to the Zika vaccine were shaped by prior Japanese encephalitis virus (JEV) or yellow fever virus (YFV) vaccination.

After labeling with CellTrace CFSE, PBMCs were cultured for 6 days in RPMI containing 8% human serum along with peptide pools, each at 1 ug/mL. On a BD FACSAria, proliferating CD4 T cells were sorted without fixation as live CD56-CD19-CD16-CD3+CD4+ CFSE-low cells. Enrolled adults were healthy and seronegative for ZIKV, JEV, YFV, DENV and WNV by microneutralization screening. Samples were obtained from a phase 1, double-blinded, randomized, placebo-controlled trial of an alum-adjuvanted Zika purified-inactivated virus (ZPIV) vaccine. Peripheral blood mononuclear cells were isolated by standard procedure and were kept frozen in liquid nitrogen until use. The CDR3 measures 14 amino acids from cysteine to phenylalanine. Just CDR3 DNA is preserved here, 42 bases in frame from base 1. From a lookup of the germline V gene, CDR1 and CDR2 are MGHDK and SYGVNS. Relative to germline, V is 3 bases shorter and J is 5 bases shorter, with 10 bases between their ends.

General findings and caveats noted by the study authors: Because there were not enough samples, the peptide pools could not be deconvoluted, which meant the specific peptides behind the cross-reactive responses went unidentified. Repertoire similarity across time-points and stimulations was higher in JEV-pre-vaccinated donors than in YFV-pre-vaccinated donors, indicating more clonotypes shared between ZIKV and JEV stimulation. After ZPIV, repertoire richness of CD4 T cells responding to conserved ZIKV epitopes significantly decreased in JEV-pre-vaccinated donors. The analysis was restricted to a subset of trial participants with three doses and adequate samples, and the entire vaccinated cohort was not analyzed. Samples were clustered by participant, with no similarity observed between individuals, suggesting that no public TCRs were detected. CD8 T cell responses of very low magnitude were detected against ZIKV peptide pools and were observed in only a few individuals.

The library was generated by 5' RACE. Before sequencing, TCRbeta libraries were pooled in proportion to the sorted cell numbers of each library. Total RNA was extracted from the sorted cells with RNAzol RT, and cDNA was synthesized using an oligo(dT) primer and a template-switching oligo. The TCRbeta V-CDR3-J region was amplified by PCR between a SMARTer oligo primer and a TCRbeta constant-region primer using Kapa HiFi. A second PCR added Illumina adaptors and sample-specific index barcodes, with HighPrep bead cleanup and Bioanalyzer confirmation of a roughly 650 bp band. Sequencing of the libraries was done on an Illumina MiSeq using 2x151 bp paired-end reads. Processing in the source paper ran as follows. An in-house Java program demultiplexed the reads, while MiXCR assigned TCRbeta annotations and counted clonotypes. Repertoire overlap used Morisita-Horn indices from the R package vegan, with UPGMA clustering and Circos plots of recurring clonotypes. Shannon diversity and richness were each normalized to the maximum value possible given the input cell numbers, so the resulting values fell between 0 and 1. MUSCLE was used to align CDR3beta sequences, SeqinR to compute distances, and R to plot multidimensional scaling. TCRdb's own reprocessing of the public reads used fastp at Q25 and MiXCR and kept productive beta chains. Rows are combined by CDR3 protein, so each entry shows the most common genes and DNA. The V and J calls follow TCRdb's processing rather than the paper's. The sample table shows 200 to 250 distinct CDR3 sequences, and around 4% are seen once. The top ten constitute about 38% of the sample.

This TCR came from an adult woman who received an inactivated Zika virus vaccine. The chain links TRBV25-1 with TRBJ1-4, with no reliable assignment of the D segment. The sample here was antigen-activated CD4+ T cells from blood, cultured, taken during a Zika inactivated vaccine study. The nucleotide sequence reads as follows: TGTGCCAGCAGTGATAGCCTGTTCAATGAAAAACTGTTTTTT. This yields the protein CASSDSLFNEKLFF.